Listed here is a single TCR beta chain. Other nucleotide sequences from this sample produce the same CDR3. Participant ages covered about 18 to 89 years across 24 US areas. V trimming: 6 bases; J trimming: 8 bases; junction bases outside the gene matches: 5. Germline assignment: CDR1 MNHEY and CDR2 SMNVEV (reference sequence). CDR3 length: 13 residues. The sample belongs to a study of blood T cell repertoires in COVID-19. In the study overall: The analysed material was cDNA or gDNA that came from T cells, B-cell-depleted T cells, or PBMCs.

The table came from immunoSEQ multiplex PCR; TCRdb's copy has only in-frame clones and leaves some out. The sample includes around 160,000 clones, over 75% of them seen just once. This clonotype was obtained from a woman in her twenties or thirties with acute COVID-19. The chain links TRBV27 to TRBJ2-2; 8 positions match TRBD2. The sample taken for sequencing was PBMCs or T cells enriched from blood (not recorded which). In DNA, the CDR3 is TGTGCCAGCAGGCTAGCGGGTACTGGGGAGCTGTTTTTT. This sequence encodes CASRLAGTGELFF.